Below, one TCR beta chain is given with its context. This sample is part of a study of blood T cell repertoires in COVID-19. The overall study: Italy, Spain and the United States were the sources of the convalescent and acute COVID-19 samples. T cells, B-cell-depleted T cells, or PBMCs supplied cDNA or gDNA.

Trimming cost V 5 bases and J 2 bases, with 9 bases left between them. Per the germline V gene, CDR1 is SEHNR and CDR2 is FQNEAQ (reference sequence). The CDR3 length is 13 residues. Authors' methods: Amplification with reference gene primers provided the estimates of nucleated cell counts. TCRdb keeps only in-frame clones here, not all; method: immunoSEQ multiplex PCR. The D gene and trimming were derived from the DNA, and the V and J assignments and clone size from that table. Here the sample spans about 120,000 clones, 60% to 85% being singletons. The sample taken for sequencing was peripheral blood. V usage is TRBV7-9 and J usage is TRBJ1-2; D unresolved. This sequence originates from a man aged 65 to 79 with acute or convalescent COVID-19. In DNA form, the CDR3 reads TGTGCCAGCAGCCCCGCCGGGAACTATGGCTACACCTTC. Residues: CASSPAGNYGYTF.